The clone carrying this T cell receptor beta chain turned up a few times. The target antigen is unknown. These data are taken from a study of beta chain features in type 1 diabetes. At the level of the study: The study found patients and healthy donors alike in age, gender and cell yields.

This CDR3 spans 14 amino acids. CDR1 LGHNA and CDR2 YSLEER come from the germline V gene. The V gene lost 0 bases and the J gene lost 1 base, with 7 bases spanning the gap. The whole isolated RNA underwent reverse transcription, so sequencing captured expressed TCRB transcripts. Libraries were prepared by immunoSEQ multiplex PCR; TCRdb keeps only in-frame clonotypes and omits some of them. This sample has 240,000 or so clones, with roughly two thirds found just once. The study, taken as a whole, reports: Sequencing from cDNA could over-represent high-TCR-expressing cells.

Approximately 100 mL of blood, on average, came from one heparinised draw per donor. All sorted populations exceeded 95% purity. The sample comprised naive CD4+ T cells from blood. The source is a man aged 30-40 years in good health. This chain joins TRBV4-3 and TRBJ2-7; no clear D. CDR3 loop: CASSQDLTSYEQYF. The CDR3, as DNA: TGCGCCAGCAGCCAAGATCTAACTTCCTACGAGCAGTACTTC.